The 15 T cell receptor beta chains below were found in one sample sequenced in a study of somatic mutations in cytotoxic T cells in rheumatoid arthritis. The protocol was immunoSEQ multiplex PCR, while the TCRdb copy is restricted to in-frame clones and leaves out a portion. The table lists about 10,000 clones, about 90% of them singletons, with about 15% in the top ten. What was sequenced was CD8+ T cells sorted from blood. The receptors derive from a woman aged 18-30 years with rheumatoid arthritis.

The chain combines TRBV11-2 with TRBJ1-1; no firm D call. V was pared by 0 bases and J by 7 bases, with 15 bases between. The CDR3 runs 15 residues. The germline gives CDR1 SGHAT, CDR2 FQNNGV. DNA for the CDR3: TGTGCCAGCAGCTTAGATTATGGAGGGCGAGGTGAAGCTTTCTTT. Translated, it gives CASSLDYGGRGEAFF.

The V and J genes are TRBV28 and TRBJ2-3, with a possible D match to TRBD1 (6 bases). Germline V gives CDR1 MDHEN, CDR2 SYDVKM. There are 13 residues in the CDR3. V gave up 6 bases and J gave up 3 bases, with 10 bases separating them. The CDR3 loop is CASRWQGTDTQYF. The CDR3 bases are TGTGCCAGCAGGTGGCAGGGGACAGATACGCAGTATTTT.

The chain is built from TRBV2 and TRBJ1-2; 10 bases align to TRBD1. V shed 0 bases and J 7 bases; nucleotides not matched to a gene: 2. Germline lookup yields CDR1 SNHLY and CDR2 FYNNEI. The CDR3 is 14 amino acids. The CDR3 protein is CASSEARDRGGYTF. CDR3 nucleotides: TGTGCCAGCAGTGAAGCGCGGGACAGGGGTGGCTACACCTTC.

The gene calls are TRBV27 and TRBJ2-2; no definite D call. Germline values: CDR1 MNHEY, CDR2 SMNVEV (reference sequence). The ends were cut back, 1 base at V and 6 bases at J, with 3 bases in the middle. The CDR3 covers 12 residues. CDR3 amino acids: CASSLLSGELFF. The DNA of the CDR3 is TGTGCCAGCAGTTTATTATCCGGGGAGCTGTTTTTT.

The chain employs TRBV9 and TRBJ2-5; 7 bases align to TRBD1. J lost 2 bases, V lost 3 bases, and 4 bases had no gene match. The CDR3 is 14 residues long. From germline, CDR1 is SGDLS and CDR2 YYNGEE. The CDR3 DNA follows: TGTGCCAGCAGCGGACGGGACAGTCAAGAGACCCAGTACTTC. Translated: CASSGRDSQETQYF.

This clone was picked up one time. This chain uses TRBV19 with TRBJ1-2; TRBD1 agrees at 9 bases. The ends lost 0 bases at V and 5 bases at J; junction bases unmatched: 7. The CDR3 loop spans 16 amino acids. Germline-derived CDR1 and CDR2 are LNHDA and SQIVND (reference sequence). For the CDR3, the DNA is TGTGCCAGTAGTATAGATCGGGACAGGGAAGATTATGGCTACACCTTC. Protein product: CASSIDRDREDYGYTF.

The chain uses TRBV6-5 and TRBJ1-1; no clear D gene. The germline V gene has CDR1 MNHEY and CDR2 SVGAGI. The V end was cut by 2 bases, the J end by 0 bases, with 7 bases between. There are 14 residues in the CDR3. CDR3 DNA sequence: TGTGCCAGCAGTTACGGCCAGGTGAACACTGAAGCTTTCTTT. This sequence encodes CASSYGQVNTEAFF.

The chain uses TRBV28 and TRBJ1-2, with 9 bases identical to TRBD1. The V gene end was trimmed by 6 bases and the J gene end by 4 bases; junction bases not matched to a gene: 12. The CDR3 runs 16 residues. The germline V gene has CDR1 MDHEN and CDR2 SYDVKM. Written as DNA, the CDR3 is TGTGCCAGCAGACCCACAGGGGGCGGCTTTGGCTATGGCTACACCTTC. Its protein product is CASRPTGGGFGYGYTF.

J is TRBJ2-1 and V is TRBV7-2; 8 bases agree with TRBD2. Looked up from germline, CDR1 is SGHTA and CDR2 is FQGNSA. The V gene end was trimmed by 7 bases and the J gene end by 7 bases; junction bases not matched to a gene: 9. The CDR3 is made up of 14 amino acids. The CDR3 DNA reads TGTGCCAGCAACCGGGAGGGCCTCGGTAATGAGCAGTTCTTC. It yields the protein CASNREGLGNEQFF.

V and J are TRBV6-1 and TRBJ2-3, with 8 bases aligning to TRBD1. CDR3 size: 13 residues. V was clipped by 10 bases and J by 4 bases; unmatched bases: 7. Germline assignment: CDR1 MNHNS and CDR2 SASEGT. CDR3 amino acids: CAIGQGEADTQYF. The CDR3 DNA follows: TGTGCCATCGGACAGGGTGAGGCAGATACGCAGTATTTT.

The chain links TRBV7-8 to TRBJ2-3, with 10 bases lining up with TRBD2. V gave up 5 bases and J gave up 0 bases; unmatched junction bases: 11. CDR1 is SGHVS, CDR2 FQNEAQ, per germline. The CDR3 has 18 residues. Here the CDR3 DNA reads TGTGCCAGCAGCCGACCCGGGACTAGCGTGATCAGCACAGATACGCAGTATTTT. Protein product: CASSRPGTSVISTDTQYF.

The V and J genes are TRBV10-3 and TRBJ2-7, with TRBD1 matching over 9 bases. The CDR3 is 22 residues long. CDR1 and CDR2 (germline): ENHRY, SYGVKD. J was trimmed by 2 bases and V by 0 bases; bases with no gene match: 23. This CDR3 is CAISESAVNRDRDPSPPYEQYF. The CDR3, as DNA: TGTGCCATCAGTGAGTCCGCAGTTAACAGGGACAGGGATCCCTCTCCTCCCTACGAGCAGTACTTC.

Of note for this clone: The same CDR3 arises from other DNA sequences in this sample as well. CDR3 DNA sequence: TGTGCCAGCAGCGTAGACGGCCCAGGGGGATTGAACACTGAAGCTTTCTTT. It is translated as CASSVDGPGGLNTEAFF. The chain joins TRBV9 to TRBJ1-1, with TRBD1 matching 7 bases. Trimming took 0 bases from V and 0 from J; bases not matched to a gene: 8. CDR1 and CDR2 (germline): SGDLS, YYNGEE. This CDR3 contains 17 residues.

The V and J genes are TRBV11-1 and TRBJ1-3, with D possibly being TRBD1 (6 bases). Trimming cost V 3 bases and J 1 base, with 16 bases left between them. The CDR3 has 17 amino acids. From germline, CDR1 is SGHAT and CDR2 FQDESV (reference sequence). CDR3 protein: CASSLSALGHSGNTIYF. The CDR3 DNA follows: TGTGCCAGCAGCTTGAGCGCCCTGGGACATTCTGGAAACACCATATATTTT.

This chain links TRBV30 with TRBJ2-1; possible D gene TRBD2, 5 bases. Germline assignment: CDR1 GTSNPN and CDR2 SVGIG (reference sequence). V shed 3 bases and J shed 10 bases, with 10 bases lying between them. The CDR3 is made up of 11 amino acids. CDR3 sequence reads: CAWSDPSEQFF. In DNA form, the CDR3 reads TGTGCCTGGAGCGATCCTAGCGAGCAGTTCTTC.